The 15 T cell receptor beta chains listed next were all sequenced from one sample in a study of radiotherapy plus CTLA-4 blockade in lung cancer. The repertoire was sequenced with immunoSEQ multiplex PCR; TCRdb's copy has only in-frame clones and lacks some. The sample yields more than 75,000 clones, around 79% seen once. Specimen: peripheral blood, collected from a patient treated with radiotherapy plus ipilimumab. Receptor source: a human donor with non-small cell lung cancer who had a partial response to radiotherapy plus ipilimumab. Some clones in this sample may be carry-over from other donors' samples.

This clone turned up a few times. This sequence joins TRBV6-1 and TRBJ1-2; perhaps TRBD1 as D (6 bases). The germline gives CDR1 MNHNS, CDR2 SASEGT. The V gene lost 0 bases and the J gene lost 4 bases, with 6 bases spanning the gap. The CDR3 has 13 amino acids. CDR3 sequence (DNA): TGTGCCAGCAGTGAAGCGACAGGCTATGGCTACACCTTC. This codes for CASSEATGYGYTF.

The J gene is TRBJ1-5, the V gene TRBV5-6; 8 nucleotides align to TRBD1. The CDR3 is 19 amino acids. V trimming: 4 bases; J trimming: 4 bases; junction bases outside the gene matches: 19. CDR1 and CDR2 (germline): SGHDT, YYEEEE. The CDR3: CASSKYGTGTVLGNQPQHF. CDR3 nucleotides: TGTGCCAGCAGCAAATACGGGACAGGAACGGTTCTTGGTAATCAGCCCCAGCATTTT.

The chain is built from TRBV18 and TRBJ2-7; TRBD2 matches 9 bases. Germline V gene sequence: CDR1 KGHSH, CDR2 LQKENI. CDR3 length equals 14 residues. The V and J ends lost 5 bases and 5 bases, in that order; junction bases with no gene match: 7. For the CDR3, the DNA is TGTGCCAGCTCATTTAGCGGGAGTTCTCACGAGCAGTACTTC. Translation: CASSFSGSSHEQYF.

J is TRBJ2-2 and V is TRBV9; perhaps TRBD1 as D (5 bases). V was cut by 2 bases and J by 3 bases, with 8 bases left in between. Germline loops: CDR1 SGDLS, CDR2 YYNGEE. The CDR3 spans 14 residues. CDR3 region: CASSVQGYTGELFF. The DNA of the CDR3 is TGTGCCAGCAGCGTCCAGGGCTACACCGGGGAGCTGTTTTTT.

The V call is TRBV4-1, the J call TRBJ2-1; 8 bases agree with TRBD2. Germline CDR1 is MGHRA and CDR2 is YSYEKL. After removal of 5 bases from V and 8 bases from J, the junction contained 11 bases not matched to a gene. This CDR3 contains 15 residues. The DNA of the CDR3 is TGCGCCAGCAGCTCTCAAGCGGGAGTATTCGATGAGCAGTTCTTC. This gives the protein CASSSQAGVFDEQFF.

Details on this clone: Within the sample, other DNA sequences also encode this same CDR3. V is TRBV30 and J is TRBJ1-1, with unresolved D. V lost 3 bases, J lost 7 bases, and 18 bases lay in between. The CDR3 is 14 residues long. CDR1 is GTSNPN and CDR2 is SVGIG in the germline V gene (reference sequence). CDR3 in DNA: TGTGCCTGGAGCGCGGGTGGATCAATTCATGAAGCTTTCTTT. Its translation: CAWSAGGSIHEAFF.

V gene TRBV28 combines with J gene TRBJ1-1; 7 nucleotides match TRBD1. The germline V gene has CDR1 MDHEN and CDR2 SYDVKM. This CDR3 has 14 amino acids. This CDR3 reads CAAISGTANTEAFF. CDR3 DNA: TGTGCAGCTATTTCCGGGACAGCGAACACTGAAGCTTTCTTT. The full variable domain, rest sourced from reference TRBV28 and TRBJ1-1, is DVKVTQSSRYLVKRTGEKVFLECVQDMDHENMFWYRQDPGLGLRLIYFSYDVKMKEKGDIPEGYSVSREKKERFSLILESASTNQTSMYLCAAISGTANTEAFFGQGTRLTVV.

J is TRBJ2-5 and V is TRBV27, with 13 bases aligning to TRBD2. With the DNA end fitting TRBJ2-7 better, the J assignment may be wrong. The CDR3 runs to 14 residues. Germline CDR1 and CDR2: MNHEY and SMNVEV (reference sequence). The CDR3 is CASRLLAGGDEQYF. Here the CDR3 DNA reads TGTGCCAGCAGACTACTAGCGGGAGGGGACGAGCAGTACTTC.

This rearrangement joins TRBV10-1 to TRBJ1-1; D possibly corresponds to TRBD1 (5 bases). CDR1 WNHNN and CDR2 SYGVQD come from the germline V gene (reference sequence). V was trimmed by 6 bases and J by 3 bases, leaving 11 bases between them. This CDR3 is built from 13 residues. In DNA, the CDR3 is TGCGCCAGCAGCAGGGAGGTGCACACTGAAGCTTTCTTT. Translated: CASSREVHTEAFF.

The chain has TRBV6-6 and TRBJ2-7; 10 positions agree with TRBD1. Germline CDR1 reads MNHNY; CDR2 reads SVGAGI (reference sequence). After removal of 4 bases from V and 3 bases from J, the junction contained 3 bases not matched to a gene. This CDR3 is built from 14 residues. CDR3 residues: CASSSGDRGYEQYF. Here the CDR3 DNA reads TGTGCCAGCAGTTCGGGGGACAGGGGCTACGAGCAGTACTTC.

The chain is built from TRBV28 and TRBJ1-1, with 8 bases aligning to TRBD1. The germline gives CDR1 MDHEN, CDR2 SYDVKM. The V and J ends lost 7 bases and 5 bases, in that order; junction bases with no gene match: 3. The CDR3 contains 12 residues. CDR3 loop: CASTRQGTEAFF. The DNA of the CDR3 is TGTGCCAGCACGAGACAGGGGACTGAAGCTTTCTTT. The full variable domain, with the rest looked up from reference TRBV28 and TRBJ1-1, is DVKVTQSSRYLVKRTGEKVFLECVQDMDHENMFWYRQDPGLGLRLIYFSYDVKMKEKGDIPEGYSVSREKKERFSLILESASTNQTSMYLCASTRQGTEAFFGQGTRLTVV.

This rearrangement joins TRBV9 to TRBJ2-3; D is unresolved. Per the germline V gene, CDR1 is SGDLS and CDR2 is YYNGEE. V was clipped by 4 bases and J by 2 bases, with 17 bases between them. The length of the CDR3 is 16 residues. The CDR3 spells CASSPLQTGHTDTQYF. In DNA, the CDR3 is TGTGCCAGCAGCCCGTTACAAACGGGTCACACAGATACGCAGTATTTT.

The chain uses TRBV7-2 and TRBJ2-2, with 7 positions matching TRBD1. This CDR3 contains 16 residues. V shed 5 bases, J shed 3 bases, and the junction held 9 bases outside the gene matches. CDR1 SGHTA and CDR2 FQGNSA come from the germline V gene. This CDR3 is CASSPRTGRDTGELFF. The CDR3 DNA follows: TGTGCCAGCAGCCCCAGGACAGGAAGGGACACCGGGGAGCTGTTTTTT.

The chain couples TRBV14 to TRBJ2-7; weak D call: TRBD1 (5 bases). Trimming left V 4 bases short and J 6 bases short, with 10 bases between. The CDR3 length is 12 residues. Germline loops: CDR1 SGHDN, CDR2 FVKESK. CDR3: CASSRQGTEQYF. The CDR3 region has the DNA TGTGCCAGCAGCCGGCAGGGTACCGAGCAGTACTTC.

The gene calls are TRBV5-1 and TRBJ2-5; D remains unclear. The V gene's germline CDR1 is SGHRS and CDR2 YFSETQ. This CDR3 comprises 14 residues. Deletions cut 4 bases from V and 5 bases from J, with 15 bases between. CDR3 protein: CASSPQPPEETQYF. CDR3 bases: TGCGCCAGCAGCCCCCAACCCCCCGAGGAGACCCAGTACTTC.